The present TCR beta chain was sequenced within a study of blood T cell repertoires in COVID-19. Study information: The United States, Italy and Spain supplied acute and convalescent COVID-19 samples. PBMCs, B-cell-depleted T cells, or T cells were the source of the cDNA or gDNA that made up the material.

As processed by the authors: Using reference gene primer amplification, nucleated cell counts were estimated. TCRdb's copy holds only in-frame clones and misses some; the assay was immunoSEQ multiplex PCR. V and J calls and clone size are as listed in that table; D and trimming were resolved from the DNA. The data hold under 250,000 clones, with 65% to 85% observed a single time. Germline V gene data show CDR1 as SGDLS and CDR2 as YYNGEE. The CDR3 extends over 17 amino acids. V lost 1 base, J lost 2 bases, and 4 bases stayed unmatched. This receptor was taken from a woman aged 80 or older with acute or convalescent COVID-19. V usage is TRBV9 and J usage is TRBJ2-1, with 12 bases fitting TRBD1. Material: peripheral blood. The CDR3 coding sequence is TGTGCCAGCAGCGTACCTGGGACAGGGGGCGCCTACAATGAGCAGTTCTTC. Amino acid sequence: CASSVPGTGGAYNEQFF. The complete variable domain, with remaining parts taken from reference TRBV9 and TRBJ2-1, reads DSGVTQTPKHLITATGQRVTLRCSPRSGDLSVYWYQQSLDQGLQFLIQYYNGEERAKGNILERFSAQQFPDLHSELNLSSLELGDSALYFCASSVPGTGGAYNEQFFGPGTRLTVL.